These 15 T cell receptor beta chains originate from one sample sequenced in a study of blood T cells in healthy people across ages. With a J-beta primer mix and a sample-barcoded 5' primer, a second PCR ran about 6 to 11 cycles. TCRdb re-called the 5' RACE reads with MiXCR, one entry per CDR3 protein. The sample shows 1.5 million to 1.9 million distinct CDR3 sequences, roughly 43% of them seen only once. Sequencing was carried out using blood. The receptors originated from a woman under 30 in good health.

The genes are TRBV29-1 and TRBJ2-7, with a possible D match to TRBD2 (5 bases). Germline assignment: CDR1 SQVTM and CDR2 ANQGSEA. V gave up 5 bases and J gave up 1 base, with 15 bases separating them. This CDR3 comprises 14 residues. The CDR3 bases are TGCAGCGTTAAAGGGAGCGCCCTATCCTACGAGCAGTACTTC. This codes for CSVKGSALSYEQYF.

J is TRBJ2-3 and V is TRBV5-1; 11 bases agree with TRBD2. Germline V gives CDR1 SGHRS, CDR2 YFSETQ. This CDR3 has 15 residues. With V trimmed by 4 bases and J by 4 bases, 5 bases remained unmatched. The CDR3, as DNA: TGCGCCAGCAGCAGGATAGCGGGAGGGCCAGATACGCAGTATTTT. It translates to CASSRIAGGPDTQYF.

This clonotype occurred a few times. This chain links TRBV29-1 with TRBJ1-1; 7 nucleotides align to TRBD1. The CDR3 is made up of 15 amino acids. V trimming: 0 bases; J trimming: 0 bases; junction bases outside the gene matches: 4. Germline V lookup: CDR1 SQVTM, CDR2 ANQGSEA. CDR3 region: CSVEDQGGLNTEAFF. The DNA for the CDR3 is TGCAGCGTTGAAGACCAGGGGGGCTTGAACACTGAAGCTTTCTTT.

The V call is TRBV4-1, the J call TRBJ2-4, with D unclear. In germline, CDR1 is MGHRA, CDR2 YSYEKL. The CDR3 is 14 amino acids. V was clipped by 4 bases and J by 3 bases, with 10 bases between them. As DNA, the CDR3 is TGCGCCAGCAGCCGACCTACCGGCAAAAACATTCAGTACTTC. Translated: CASSRPTGKNIQYF.

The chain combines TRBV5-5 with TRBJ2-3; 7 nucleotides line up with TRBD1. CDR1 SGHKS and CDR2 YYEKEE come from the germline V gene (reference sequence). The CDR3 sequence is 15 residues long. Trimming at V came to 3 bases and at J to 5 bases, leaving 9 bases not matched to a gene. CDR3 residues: CASSWLQGLGDTQYF. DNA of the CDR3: TGTGCCAGCAGCTGGTTACAGGGGCTCGGAGATACGCAGTATTTT.

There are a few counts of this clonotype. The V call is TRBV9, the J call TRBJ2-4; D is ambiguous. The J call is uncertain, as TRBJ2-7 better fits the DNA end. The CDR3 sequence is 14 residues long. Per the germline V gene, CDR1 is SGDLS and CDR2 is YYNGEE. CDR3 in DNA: TGTGCCAGCAGCGTAGTTGGCAAGGGTAGCGAGCAGTACTTC. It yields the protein CASSVVGKGSEQYF.

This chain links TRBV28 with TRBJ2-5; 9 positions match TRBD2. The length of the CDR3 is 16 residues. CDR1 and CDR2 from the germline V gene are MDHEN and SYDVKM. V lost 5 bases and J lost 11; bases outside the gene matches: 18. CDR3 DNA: TGTGCCAGCAGTCCCACGCTAGCGGGACGTAGAAATGAGCAGTACTTC. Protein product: CASSPTLAGRRNEQYF.

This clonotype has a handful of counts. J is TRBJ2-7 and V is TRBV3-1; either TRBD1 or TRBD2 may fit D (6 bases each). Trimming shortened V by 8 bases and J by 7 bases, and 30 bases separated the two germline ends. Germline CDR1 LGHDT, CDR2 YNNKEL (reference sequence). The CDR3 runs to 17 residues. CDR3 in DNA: TGTGCCAGCCAATTCTCGGGGGCCGGGGTTTTTCCGAAGGAGCAGTACTTC. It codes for CASQFSGAGVFPKEQYF.

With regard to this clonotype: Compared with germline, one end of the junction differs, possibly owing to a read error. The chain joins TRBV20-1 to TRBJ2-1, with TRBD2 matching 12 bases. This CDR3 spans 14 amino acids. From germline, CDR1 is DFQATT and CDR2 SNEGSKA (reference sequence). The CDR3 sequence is CSARTSGGSNEQFF. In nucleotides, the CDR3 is TGCAGTGCTAGAACTAGCGGGGGGTCGAATGAGCAGTTTTTC.

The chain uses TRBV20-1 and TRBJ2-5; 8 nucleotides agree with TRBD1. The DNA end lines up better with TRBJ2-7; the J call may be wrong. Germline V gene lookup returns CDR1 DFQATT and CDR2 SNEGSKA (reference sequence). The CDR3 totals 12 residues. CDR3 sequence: CSAIPGGAEQYF. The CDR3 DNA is TGCAGTGCTATACCAGGGGGCGCCGAGCAGTACTTC.

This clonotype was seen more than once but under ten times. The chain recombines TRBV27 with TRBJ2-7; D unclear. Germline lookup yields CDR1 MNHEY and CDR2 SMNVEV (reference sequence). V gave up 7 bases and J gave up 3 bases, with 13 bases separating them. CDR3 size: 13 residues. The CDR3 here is CASKDLTNYEQYF. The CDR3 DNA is TGTGCCAGCAAGGACCTTACCAACTACGAGCAGTACTTC.

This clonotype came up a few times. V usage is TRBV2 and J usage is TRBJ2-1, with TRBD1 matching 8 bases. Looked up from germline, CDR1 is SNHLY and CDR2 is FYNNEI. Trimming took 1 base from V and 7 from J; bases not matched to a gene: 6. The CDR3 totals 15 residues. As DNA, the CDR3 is TGTGCCAGCAGTGAAGGGACAGGGTTGCAAAATGAGCAGTTCTTC. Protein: CASSEGTGLQNEQFF.

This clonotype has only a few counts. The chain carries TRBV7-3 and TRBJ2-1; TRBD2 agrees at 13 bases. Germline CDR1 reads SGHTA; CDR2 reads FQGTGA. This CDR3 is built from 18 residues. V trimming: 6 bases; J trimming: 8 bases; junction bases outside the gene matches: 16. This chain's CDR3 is CASSPKGTSGVRYDEQFF. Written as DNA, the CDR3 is TGTGCCAGCAGTCCCAAAGGGACTAGCGGGGTGAGGTACGATGAGCAGTTCTTC.

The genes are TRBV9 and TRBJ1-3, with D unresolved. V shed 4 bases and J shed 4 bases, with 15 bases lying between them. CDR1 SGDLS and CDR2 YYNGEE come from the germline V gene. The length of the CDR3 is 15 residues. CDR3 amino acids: CASSPRKGRGNTIYF. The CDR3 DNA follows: TGTGCCAGCAGCCCCCGGAAGGGTCGGGGAAACACCATATATTTT.

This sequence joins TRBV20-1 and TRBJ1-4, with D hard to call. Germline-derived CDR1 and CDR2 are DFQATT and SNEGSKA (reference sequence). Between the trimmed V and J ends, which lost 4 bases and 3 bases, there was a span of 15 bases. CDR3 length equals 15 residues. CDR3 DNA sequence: TGCAGTGCTACCCCCCTAAGTGCACCTAATGAAAAACTGTTTTTT. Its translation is CSATPLSAPNEKLFF.